Reported below is one T cell receptor beta chain. Its antigen is currently unknown. This entry comes from a study of T-cell memory formation after mild COVID-19. Germline V gene data show CDR1 as KGHSH and CDR2 as LQKENI. With V trimmed by 5 bases and J by 0 bases, 12 bases remained unmatched. The CDR3 loop spans 18 amino acids. A single record per CDR3 protein comes from TCRdb applying MiXCR to the 5' RACE reads. The sample records 150,000 or so distinct CDR3 sequences, roughly 28% being singletons. Points from the study as a whole: Prior to infection, memory already included some responding clones, suggesting cross-reactive memory joined.

V and J are TRBV18 and TRBJ1-5; 8 bases line up with TRBD1. The sequence was obtained from an adult woman who had mild COVID-19 (a few samples of this study predate the infection). Cell type and time point are not known. Specimen: PBMCs or a T cell subset sorted from them (not recorded which). The CDR3 loop is CASSADRDVNYSNQPQHF. DNA of the CDR3: TGTGCCAGCTCAGCGGACAGGGACGTTAATTATAGCAATCAGCCCCAGCATTTT.